The clone carrying this T cell receptor (beta chain) occurred a few times. Antigen unknown. This sample is part of a study of T cells in Graves' hyperthyroidism and ophthalmopathy. Disease duration under 2 months; hyperthyroidism patients were aged 18 to 65. Broader study findings: The model foresaw ophthalmopathy a median around 6.8 months prior to onset.

The investigators amplified TCR beta CDR3 regions from RNA transcripts. The HTBI set primed first-round TCR CDR3 RT-PCR. Via MiXCR, TCRdb re-called the multiplex PCR reads, giving one row per CDR3 protein. The sample carries some 510,000 distinct CDR3 sequences, around 42% recorded once. Sequencing was done on a sample of peripheral blood or thyroid tissue (not recorded which). The sequence was obtained from a woman aged 18-29 years with Graves' hyperthyroidism.

The CDR3 is CSAAPVVGFSSPLHF. The CDR3 bases are TGCAGTGCTGCCCCCGTGGTGGGATTTTCTTCACCCCTCCACTTT. V gene TRBV20-1 combines with J gene TRBJ1-6, with no clear D. The V end lost 5 bases, the J end lost 9 bases, and 20 bases lay between the germline ends. The CDR3 sequence is 15 residues long. Germline loops: CDR1 DFQATT, CDR2 SNEGSKA (reference sequence).